This T cell receptor beta chain stems from a study of Ad26.COV2.S vaccination and SARS-CoV-2 variants. The treatment: around 19 received Ad26.COV2.S at low or high dose, single or two shots; roughly five received placebo; per-sample allocation not given. It was on day 63 after the first vaccine or placebo injection that samples were taken. CDR1 is MDHEN, CDR2 SYDVKM, per germline. This CDR3 is 12 amino acids long. V lost 4 bases, J lost 6 bases, and 10 bases lay in between. Assay used: immunoSEQ multiplex PCR; TCRdb lists only in-frame clones, some missing. This sample carries around 300,000 clones, more than 85% of them seen once, and the ten largest clones take around 5.3%.

J is TRBJ2-7 and V is TRBV28; a weak D match, TRBD1 (5 bases). This specimen consisted of peripheral blood, obtained in a trial of Ad26.COV2.S vaccine versus placebo. This clonotype was obtained from a person aged 18-65 years who received the Ad26.COV2.S COVID-19 vaccine or a placebo. The CDR3 reads CASSSRGSEQYF. CDR3 sequence (DNA): TGTGCCAGCAGTTCTAGGGGTAGCGAGCAGTACTTC.